One and the same sample provided the 20 T cell receptor beta chains below, sequenced in a study of T-cell reconstitution after alpha-beta-depleted transplantation in children. Unique molecular identifiers were used in preparing the TCRbeta library. TCRdb analysed the PCR reads with MiXCR anew, one entry per CDR3 protein. The sample records fewer than 750,000 distinct CDR3 sequences, over 25% being singletons. The material sequenced was PBMCs, taken before TCRalphabeta/CD19-depleted stem cell transplant. These receptors were collected from a boy under two years old with Wiskott-Aldrich syndrome, due to receive a stem cell transplant.

The CDR3 region has the DNA TGTGCCTGGAGTCTCCTAGAGAATCAGCCCCAGCATTTT. It is translated as CAWSLLENQPQHF. The chain joins TRBV30 to TRBJ1-5; D gene uncertain. The V and J ends lost 2 bases and 4 bases respectively, with 9 bases between them. Germline assignment: CDR1 GTSNPN and CDR2 SVGIG (reference sequence). The CDR3 contains 13 residues.

This chain uses TRBV20-1 with TRBJ2-2; TRBD2 might be the D (6 bases). V was cut by 3 bases and J by 3 bases, with 14 bases left in between. Per the germline V gene, CDR1 is DFQATT and CDR2 is SNEGSKA (reference sequence). The CDR3 totals 15 residues. The CDR3 is CSARRLARHTGELFF. The CDR3 DNA reads TGCAGTGCTAGGCGGCTAGCGAGGCACACCGGGGAGCTGTTTTTT.

CDR3 bases: TGTGCCAGCAGCCTTAGCGGGGCCAGCTCCTACAATGAGCAGTTCTTC. Amino acid sequence: CASSLSGASSYNEQFF. The chain combines TRBV7-2 with TRBJ2-1, with TRBD2 matching 8 bases. The CDR3 has 16 residues. J was trimmed by 0 bases and V by 5 bases; bases with no gene match: 6. Germline values: CDR1 SGHTA, CDR2 FQGNSA.

The J gene is TRBJ2-7, the V gene TRBV3-1; D not certain. In germline, CDR1 is LGHDT, CDR2 YNNKEL (reference sequence). The CDR3 loop spans 14 amino acids. V lost 0 bases to trimming and J lost 6 bases, with 12 bases between them. The CDR3 coding sequence is TGTGCCAGCAGCCAAGATGGCTTTTCCGGCGAGCAGTACTTC. It codes for CASSQDGFSGEQYF.

Only a few counts were recorded for this clonotype. The chain recombines TRBV7-6 with TRBJ2-7; 10 bases align to TRBD1. Looked up from germline, CDR1 is SGHVS and CDR2 is FNYEAQ. V shed 0 bases and J 2 bases; nucleotides not matched to a gene: 10. CDR3 size: 18 residues. CDR3 amino acids: CASSLAAGTGVGTYEQYF. As DNA, the CDR3 is TGTGCCAGCAGCTTAGCGGCCGGGACAGGGGTAGGAACCTACGAGCAGTACTTC.

The J gene is TRBJ1-2, the V gene TRBV25-1; D gene uncertain. The V end was cut by 1 base, the J end by 8 bases, with 8 bases between. CDR3 length: 12 amino acids. Germline CDR1 MGHDK, CDR2 SYGVNS. The CDR3 protein is CASSEWKSGYTF. Written as DNA, the CDR3 is TGTGCCAGCAGTGAATGGAAGTCGGGCTACACCTTC.

J is TRBJ2-6 and V is TRBV12-3 or TRBV12-4; 7 bases line up with TRBD2. Trimming removed 6 bases from V and 0 bases from J; junction bases left unmatched: 8. The CDR3 contains 17 residues. Written as DNA, the CDR3 is TGTGCCAGCAGGGTCGCGGGAGACCCCTCTGGGGCCAACGTCCTGACTTTC. It codes for CASRVAGDPSGANVLTF.

This clonotype was found a few times. The CDR3 bases are TGTGCCAGCAGTACAGGGAGTGGGGCCAACGTCCTGACTTTC. Translated, it gives CASSTGSGANVLTF. J is TRBJ2-6 and V is TRBV9, with D possibly matching TRBD1 (6 bases). CDR1 is SGDLS, CDR2 YYNGEE, per germline. The CDR3 consists of 14 residues. Trimming removed 5 bases from V and 3 bases from J, with 9 bases in between.

This clonotype was detected only a few times. The rearrangement joins TRBV4-1 to TRBJ2-2; tentatively, D is TRBD1 or TRBD2 (5 bases each). V shed 4 bases and J shed 10 bases, with 13 bases lying between them. The CDR3 covers 13 residues. The germline CDR1 and CDR2 sequences are MGHRA and YSYEKL. The CDR3 DNA follows: TGCGCCAGCAGCCCGGGACCCCAGGCGGAGCTGTTTTTT. Protein product: CASSPGPQAELFF.

This clonotype has just a few counts. The chain couples TRBV6-1 to TRBJ2-7; D is perhaps TRBD2 (5 bases). The germline V gene encodes CDR1 MNHNS and CDR2 SASEGT. This CDR3 is 15 amino acids long. With 4 bases removed from V and 0 bases from J, the gap between germline ends came to 13 bases. The CDR3 sequence is CASSAIGRGSYEQYF. In DNA, the CDR3 is TGTGCCAGCAGTGCTATCGGACGGGGCTCCTACGAGCAGTACTTC.

A word on this clonotype: One end of the junction varies from germline; a read error may be responsible. The chain recombines TRBV7-2 with TRBJ2-7; the D is unclear. The CDR3 sequence is 13 residues long. The germline V gene has CDR1 SGHTA and CDR2 FQGNSA. This CDR3 is CASSFVVGYDQYF. Here the CDR3 DNA reads TGTGCCAGCAGCTTCGTTGTAGGGTACGACCAGTACTTC. The variable domain in full, with the rest retrieved from reference TRBV7-2 and TRBJ2-7, is GAGVSQSPSNKVTEKGKDVELRCDPISGHTALYWYRQSLGQGLEFLIYFQGNSAPDKSGLPSDRFSAERTGGSVSTLTIQRTQQEDSAVYLCASSFVVGYDQYFGPGTRLTVT.

The genes are TRBV2 and TRBJ2-5, with TRBD2 identical over 8 bases. CDR3 size: 15 residues. The germline CDR1 and CDR2 sequences are SNHLY and FYNNEI. With V trimmed by 2 bases and J by 4 bases, 6 bases remained unmatched. This CDR3 reads CASSERGLAGETQYF. For the CDR3, the DNA is TGTGCCAGCAGTGAACGAGGGCTAGCGGGAGAGACCCAGTACTTC.

The chain uses TRBV20-1 and TRBJ2-2; TRBD2 aligns across 9 bases. This CDR3 contains 15 residues. Germline V gene lookup returns CDR1 DFQATT and CDR2 SNEGSKA (reference sequence). The junction had 4 bases not matched to a gene; V was cut back by 2 bases and J by 3 bases. The CDR3: CSARLAGRYTGELFF. The CDR3 DNA reads TGCAGTGCTAGACTAGCGGGACGATACACCGGGGAGCTGTTTTTT.

The chain combines TRBV5-6 with TRBJ2-3; the D gene is possibly TRBD2 (6 bases). The germline V gene encodes CDR1 SGHDT and CDR2 YYEEEE. V lost 1 base and J lost 2, with 17 bases in between. This CDR3 contains 17 residues. The CDR3 nucleotides read TGTGCCAGCAGCTTGACGGGACTCGGGGAATTCACAGATACGCAGTATTTT. Amino acid sequence: CASSLTGLGEFTDTQYF.

This clonotype came up a few times. V is TRBV12-3 or TRBV12-4 and J is TRBJ1-5; no firm D call. The CDR3 is 14 amino acids. Trimming stripped 8 bases from V and 3 bases from J, with 14 bases between. CDR3 nucleotides: TGTGCCAGCGCAATAAAGGGATACAATCAGCCCCAGCATTTT. Protein: CASAIKGYNQPQHF.

The chain couples TRBV6-5 to TRBJ1-1; no definite D call. V lost 2 bases, J lost 6 bases, and 10 bases lay in between. Per the germline V gene, CDR1 is MNHEY and CDR2 is SVGAGI. The CDR3 has 13 amino acids. CDR3 loop: CASSYGQVSEAFF. The CDR3 DNA reads TGTGCCAGCAGTTACGGTCAGGTTTCTGAAGCTTTCTTT.

The gene calls are TRBV9 and TRBJ2-1; maybe TRBD1 (6 bases). CDR1 and CDR2 from the germline V gene are SGDLS and YYNGEE. Trimming pared 3 bases from V and 4 bases from J, leaving 14 bases between. The CDR3 totals 15 residues. This CDR3 reads CASSALDQGYNEQFF. The CDR3 DNA follows: TGTGCCAGCAGCGCCTTAGACCAGGGGTACAATGAGCAGTTCTTC.

This chain connects TRBV20-1 to TRBJ2-3; 7 positions match TRBD2. V shed 3 bases and J 2 bases; nucleotides not matched to a gene: 2. Germline V gene lookup returns CDR1 DFQATT and CDR2 SNEGSKA (reference sequence). The CDR3 sequence is 13 residues long. CDR3 nucleotide sequence: TGCAGTGCTAGGGGGACTACCACAGATACGCAGTATTTT. Protein: CSARGTTTDTQYF.

This clonotype came up many times. This rearrangement joins TRBV28 to TRBJ2-5; 7 positions agree with TRBD1. Looked up from germline, CDR1 is MDHEN and CDR2 is SYDVKM. This CDR3 region has 13 residues. After removal of 6 bases from V and 1 base from J, the junction contained 2 bases not matched to a gene. In DNA, the CDR3 is TGTGCCAGCAGGGGGACAGCCCAAGAGACCCAGTACTTC. Translation: CASRGTAQETQYF.

This clonotype was detected only a few times. This sequence joins TRBV30 and TRBJ1-6; D is uncertain. Germline V gives CDR1 GTSNPN, CDR2 SVGIG (reference sequence). Trimming stripped 5 bases from V and 13 bases from J, with 6 bases between. CDR3 length: 9 residues. This CDR3 is CAWGFPLHF. For the CDR3, the DNA is TGTGCCTGGGGCTTCCCCCTCCACTTT.